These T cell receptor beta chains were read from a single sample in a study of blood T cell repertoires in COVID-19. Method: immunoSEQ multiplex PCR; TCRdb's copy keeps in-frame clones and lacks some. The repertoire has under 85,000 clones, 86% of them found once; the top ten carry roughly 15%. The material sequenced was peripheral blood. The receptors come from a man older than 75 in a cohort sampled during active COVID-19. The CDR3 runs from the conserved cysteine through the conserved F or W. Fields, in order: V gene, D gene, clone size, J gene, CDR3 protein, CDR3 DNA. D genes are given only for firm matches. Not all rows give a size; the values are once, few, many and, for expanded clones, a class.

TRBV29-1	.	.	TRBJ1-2	CSAGGLGYGYTF	TGCAGCGCCGGGGGATTGGGCTATGGCTACACCTTC
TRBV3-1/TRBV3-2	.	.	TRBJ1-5	CASSQGAIGPQHF	TGTGCCAGCAGCCAAGGGGCTATAGGGCCCCAGCATTTT
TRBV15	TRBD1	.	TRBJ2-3	CATSPRQGTADTQYF	TGTGCCACCAGCCCGAGACAGGGGACCGCAGATACGCAGTATTTT
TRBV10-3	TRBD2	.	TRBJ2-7	CAISERRGRGGNEQYF	TGTGCCATCAGTGAGCGGAGGGGACGGGGGGGAAACGAGCAGTACTTC
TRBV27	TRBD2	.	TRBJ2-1	CASRASGRKSYNEQFF	TGTGCCAGCCGGGCTAGCGGGCGCAAATCCTACAATGAGCAGTTCTTC
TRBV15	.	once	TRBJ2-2	CATSRLATSNTGELFF	TGTGCCACCAGCAGACTAGCGACATCGAACACCGGGGAGCTGTTTTTT
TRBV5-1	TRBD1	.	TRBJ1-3	CASRGGQGTGNTIYF	TGCGCCAGCAGAGGAGGACAGGGCACAGGAAACACCATATATTTT
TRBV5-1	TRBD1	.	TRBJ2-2	CASSFQGDTGELFF	TGCGCCAGCAGCTTCCAGGGGGACACCGGGGAGCTGTTTTTT
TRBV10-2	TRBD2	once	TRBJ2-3	CASRGLAEGTDTQYF	TGCGCCAGCAGGGGACTAGCGGAGGGCACAGATACGCAGTATTTT
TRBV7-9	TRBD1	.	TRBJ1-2	CASSSQGAGGYTF	TGTGCCAGCAGCTCACAGGGGGCTGGTGGCTACACCTTC
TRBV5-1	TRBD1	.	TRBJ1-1	CASSLVVQGAEAFF	TGCGCCAGCAGCTTGGTGGTACAGGGGGCTGAAGCTTTCTTT
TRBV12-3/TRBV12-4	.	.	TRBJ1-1	CASSRQANTEAFF	TGTGCCAGCTCACGACAGGCGAACACTGAAGCTTTCTTT
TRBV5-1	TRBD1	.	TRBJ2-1	CASSWGQGVYNEQFF	TGCGCCAGCAGCTGGGGACAGGGAGTTTACAATGAGCAGTTCTTC
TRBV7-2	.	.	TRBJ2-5	CASSSQGFQETQYF	TGTGCCAGCAGCTCCCAGGGTTTCCAAGAGACCCAGTACTTC
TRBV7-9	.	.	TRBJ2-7	CASSLDSAGKAYEQYF	TGTGCCAGCAGCTTAGACTCGGCAGGGAAAGCCTACGAGCAGTACTTC
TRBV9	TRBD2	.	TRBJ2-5	CASSVGGGGSQETQYF	TGTGCCAGCAGCGTAGGGGGCGGGGGTTCTCAAGAGACCCAGTACTTC
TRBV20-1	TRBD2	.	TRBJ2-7	CSASVASGYEQYF	TGCAGTGCTAGTGTGGCTAGCGGTTACGAGCAGTACTTC
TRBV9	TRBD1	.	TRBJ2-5	CASSVGTGGRQETQYF	TGTGCCAGCAGCGTCGGGACAGGGGGTCGCCAAGAGACCCAGTACTTC
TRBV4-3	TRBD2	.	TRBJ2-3	CASSQDGSGDSTDTQYF	TGCGCCAGCAGCCAAGATGGTAGCGGGGACAGCACAGATACGCAGTATTTT
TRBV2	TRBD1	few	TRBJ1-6	CASRAGQVGSPLHF	TGTGCCAGCAGGGCGGGACAGGTCGGTTCACCCCTCCACTTT
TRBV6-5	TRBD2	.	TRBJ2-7	CASRTSGGSYEQYF	TGTGCCAGCAGAACTAGCGGGGGATCGTACGAGCAGTACTTC
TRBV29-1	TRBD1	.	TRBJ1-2	CSVGTGEKYGYTF	TGCAGCGTGGGGACAGGGGAAAAATATGGCTACACCTTC
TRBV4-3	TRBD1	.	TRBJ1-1	CASSQGTGRSGTEAFF	TGCGCCAGCAGCCAAGGGACAGGAAGAAGTGGCACTGAAGCTTTCTTT
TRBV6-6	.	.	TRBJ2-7	CASSTPGLQYEQYF	TGTGCCAGCAGTACGCCGGGACTTCAGTACGAGCAGTACTTC
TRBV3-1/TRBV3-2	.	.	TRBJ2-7	CASSQRGANFPQYF	TGTGCCAGCAGCCAACGGGGGGCCAATTTTCCGCAGTACTTC
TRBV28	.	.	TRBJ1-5	CASSFGQRGVNQPQHF	TGTGCCAGCAGTTTTGGACAGCGGGGTGTTAATCAGCCCCAGCATTTT
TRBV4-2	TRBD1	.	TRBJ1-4	CASSTYRGLEEKLFF	TGTGCCAGCAGCACATACAGGGGTCTAGAAGAAAAACTGTTTTTT
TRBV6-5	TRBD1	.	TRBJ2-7	CASRYGTGGPYEQYF	TGTGCCAGCAGGTACGGGACAGGGGGTCCCTACGAGCAGTACTTC
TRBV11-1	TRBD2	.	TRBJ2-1	CASSPRTSGGNNEQFF	TGTGCCAGCAGCCCGCGGACTAGCGGGGGTAACAATGAGCAGTTCTTC
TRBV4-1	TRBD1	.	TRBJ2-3	CASSQGDRSTDTQYF	TGCGCCAGCAGCCAAGGGGACAGGTCCACAGATACGCAGTATTTT
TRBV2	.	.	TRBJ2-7	CASSGPWTENYEQYF	TGTGCCAGCAGTGGCCCTTGGACTGAGAACTACGAGCAGTACTTC
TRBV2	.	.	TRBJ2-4	CASSVLRDTLQYF	TGTGCCAGCAGCGTACTACGGGACACACTACAGTACTTC
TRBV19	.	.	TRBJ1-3	CASRNLGVVPGNTIYF	TGTGCCAGTAGGAATTTAGGGGTCGTCCCTGGAAACACCATATATTTT
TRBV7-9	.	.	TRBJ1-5	CASSRSSGAQRNQPQHF	TGTGCCAGCAGCCGGAGTAGCGGGGCGCAGCGCAATCAGCCCCAGCATTTT
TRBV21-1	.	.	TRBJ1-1	CASSNQGTEAFF	TGTGCCAGCAGCAACCAGGGCACTGAAGCTTTCTTT
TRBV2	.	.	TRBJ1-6	CASSTGLTNSPLHF	TGTGCCAGCAGCACGGGACTTACAAATTCACCCCTCCACTTT
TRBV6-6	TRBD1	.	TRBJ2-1	CASRTGESYNEQFF	TGTGCCAGCCGGACAGGGGAATCCTACAATGAGCAGTTCTTC
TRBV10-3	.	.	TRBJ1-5	CAISEGGEGARFQPQHF	TGTGCCATCAGTGAGGGGGGGGAAGGGGCGCGGTTCCAGCCCCAGCATTTT
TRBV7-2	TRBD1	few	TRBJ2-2	CASSSNRGRTGELFF	TGTGCCAGCAGCTCGAACAGGGGGCGAACCGGGGAGCTGTTTTTT
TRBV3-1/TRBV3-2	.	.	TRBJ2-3	CASSQRGTDTQYF	TGTGCCAGCAGCCAGAGGGGGACAGATACGCAGTATTTT
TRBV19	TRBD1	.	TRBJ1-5	CASSRQGADQPQHF	TGTGCCAGTAGTCGACAGGGGGCAGATCAGCCCCAGCATTTT